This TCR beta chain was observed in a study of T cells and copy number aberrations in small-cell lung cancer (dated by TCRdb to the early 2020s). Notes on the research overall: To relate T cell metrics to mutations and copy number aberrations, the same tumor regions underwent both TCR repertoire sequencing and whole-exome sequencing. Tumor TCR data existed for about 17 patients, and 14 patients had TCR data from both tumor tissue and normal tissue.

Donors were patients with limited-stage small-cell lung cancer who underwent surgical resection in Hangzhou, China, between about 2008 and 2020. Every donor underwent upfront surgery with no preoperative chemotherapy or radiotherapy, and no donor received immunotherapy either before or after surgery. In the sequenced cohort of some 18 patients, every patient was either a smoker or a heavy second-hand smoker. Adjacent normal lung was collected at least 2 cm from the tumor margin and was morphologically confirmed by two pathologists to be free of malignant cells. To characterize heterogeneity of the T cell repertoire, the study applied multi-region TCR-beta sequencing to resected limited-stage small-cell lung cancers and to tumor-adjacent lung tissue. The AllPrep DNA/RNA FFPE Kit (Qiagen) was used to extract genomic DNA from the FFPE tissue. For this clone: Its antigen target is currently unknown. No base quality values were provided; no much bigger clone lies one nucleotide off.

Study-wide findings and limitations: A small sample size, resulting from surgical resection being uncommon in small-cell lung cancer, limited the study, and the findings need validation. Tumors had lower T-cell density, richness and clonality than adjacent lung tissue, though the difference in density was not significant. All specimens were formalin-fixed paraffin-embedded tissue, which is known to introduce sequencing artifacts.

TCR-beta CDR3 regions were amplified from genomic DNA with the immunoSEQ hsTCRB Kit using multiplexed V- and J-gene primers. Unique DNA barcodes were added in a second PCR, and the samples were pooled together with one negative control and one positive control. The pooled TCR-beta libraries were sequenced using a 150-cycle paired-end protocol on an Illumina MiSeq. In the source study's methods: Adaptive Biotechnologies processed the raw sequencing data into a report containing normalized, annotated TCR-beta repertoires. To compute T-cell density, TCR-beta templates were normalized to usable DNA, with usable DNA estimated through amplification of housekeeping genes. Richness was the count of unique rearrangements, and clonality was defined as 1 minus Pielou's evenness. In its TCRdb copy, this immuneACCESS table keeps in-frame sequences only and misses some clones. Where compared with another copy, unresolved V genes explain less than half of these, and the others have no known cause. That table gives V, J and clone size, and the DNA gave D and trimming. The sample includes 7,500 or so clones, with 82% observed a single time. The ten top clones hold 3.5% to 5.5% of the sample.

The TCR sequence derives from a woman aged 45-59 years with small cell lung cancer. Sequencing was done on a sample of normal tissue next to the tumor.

The nucleotide sequence is TGCGCCAGCAGCCGAACTAGCGGGAGTTTGGCCGGGGAGCTGTTTTTT. Its coded protein is CASSRTSGSLAGELFF. The chain is assembled from TRBV5-1 and TRBJ2-2; the junction holds 11 bases that match TRBD2. For this chain, trimming is 4 bases at the V end and 6 bases at the J end, and the number of junction bases without a gene match is 8. Taken from the germline V gene, the CDR1 and CDR2 loops are SGHRS and YFSETQ. There are 16 amino acids in the CDR3, from cysteine to phenylalanine inclusive. Only the CDR3 DNA stays, 48 bases, in frame from base 1.